The clone carrying this TCR beta chain was observed at least ten times. As yet, its antigen is unknown. In the library, individual cDNA molecules carried attached unique molecular identifiers. TCRdb recomputed calls from the 5' RACE reads with MiXCR, one row per CDR3 protein. The sample shows 35,000 to 45,000 distinct CDR3 sequences, 5% to 6.5% of them seen only once. These data belong to a study of early T cells in non-severe SARS-CoV-2 infection. Across the study: Sequencing of bulk RNA from unsorted whole blood was done, without chain pairing.

Findings and caveats of the study: Anti-spike CD8 specificities were favored by VDJdb matching, whose results missed private and CD4 specificities.

Specimen: whole blood. The TCR was taken from an adult who was a healthcare worker with PCR-confirmed SARS-CoV-2 infection or an uninfected control (not recorded which).

The CDR3 DNA is TGTGCCAGCAGCCAAGAGCCAGCGGGAGGATTCGAGCAGTACTTC. Translation: CASSQEPAGGFEQYF. The V gene is TRBV3-1, the J gene TRBJ2-7; 9 bases fit TRBD2. V was clipped by 0 bases and J by 6 bases; unmatched bases: 6. The CDR3 has 15 residues. Germline V gene lookup returns CDR1 LGHDT and CDR2 YNNKEL (reference sequence).